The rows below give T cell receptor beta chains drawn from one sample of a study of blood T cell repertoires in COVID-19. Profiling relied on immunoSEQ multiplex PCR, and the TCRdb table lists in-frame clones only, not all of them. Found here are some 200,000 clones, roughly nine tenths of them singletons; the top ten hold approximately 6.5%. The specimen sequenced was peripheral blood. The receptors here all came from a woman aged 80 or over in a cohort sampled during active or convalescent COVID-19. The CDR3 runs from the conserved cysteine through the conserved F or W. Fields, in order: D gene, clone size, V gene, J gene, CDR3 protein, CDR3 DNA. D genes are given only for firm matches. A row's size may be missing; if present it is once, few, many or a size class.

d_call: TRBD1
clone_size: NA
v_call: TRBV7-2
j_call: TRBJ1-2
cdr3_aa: CASSSLQGARGYTF
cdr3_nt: TGTGCCAGCAGTTCTCTTCAGGGGGCGAGGGGCTACACCTTC

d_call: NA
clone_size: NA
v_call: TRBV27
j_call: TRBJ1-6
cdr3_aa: CASSRQDLSSYNSPLHF
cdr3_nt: TGTGCCAGCAGTCGGCAGGATTTGAGCTCCTATAATTCACCCCTCCACTTT

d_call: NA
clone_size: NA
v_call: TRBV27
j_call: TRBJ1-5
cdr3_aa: CASSFLNQPQHF
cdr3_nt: TGTGCCAGCAGTTTCCTGAATCAGCCCCAGCATTTT

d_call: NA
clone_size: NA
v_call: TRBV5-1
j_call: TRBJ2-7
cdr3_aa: CASSFKQGIEQYF
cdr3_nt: TGCGCCAGCAGCTTTAAACAGGGAATCGAGCAGTACTTC

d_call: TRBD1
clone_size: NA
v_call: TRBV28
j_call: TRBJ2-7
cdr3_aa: CASSSETGIHEQYF
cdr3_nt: TGTGCCAGCAGTTCCGAGACAGGGATCCACGAGCAGTACTTC

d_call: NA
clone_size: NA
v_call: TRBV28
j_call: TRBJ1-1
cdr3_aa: CAGGRVSSPVNTEAFF
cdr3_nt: TGTGCCGGGGGGAGAGTTAGTAGCCCCGTGAACACTGAAGCTTTCTTT

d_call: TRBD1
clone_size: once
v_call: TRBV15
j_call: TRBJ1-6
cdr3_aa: CATSRGRGRSGNSPLHF
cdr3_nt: TGTGCCACCAGCAGGGGCAGGGGGCGTTCTGGTAATTCACCCCTCCACTTT

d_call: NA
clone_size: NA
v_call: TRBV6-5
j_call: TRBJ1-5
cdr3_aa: CASVLQGTNQPQHF
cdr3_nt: TGTGCCAGCGTCTTACAGGGCACCAATCAGCCCCAGCATTTT

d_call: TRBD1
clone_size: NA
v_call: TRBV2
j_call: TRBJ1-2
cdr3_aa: CASSLQGTGRRGYTF
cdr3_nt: TGTGCCAGCAGTCTTCAAGGGACAGGTCGGCGGGGCTACACCTTC

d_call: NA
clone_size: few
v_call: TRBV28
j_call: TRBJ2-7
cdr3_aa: CASSSGTREQYF
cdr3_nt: TGTGCCAGCAGTTCCGGGACACGCGAGCAGTACTTC

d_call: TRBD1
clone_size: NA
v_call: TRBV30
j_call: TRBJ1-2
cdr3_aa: CAWRGTGTAPYTF
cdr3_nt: TGTGCCTGGAGGGGTACCGGGACAGCTCCCTACACCTTC

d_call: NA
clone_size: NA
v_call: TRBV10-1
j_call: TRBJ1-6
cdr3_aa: CASSDTPGEPLHF
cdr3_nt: TGCGCCAGCTCGGACACACCGGGGGAACCCCTCCACTTT

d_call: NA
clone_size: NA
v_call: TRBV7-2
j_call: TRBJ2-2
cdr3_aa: CASSQDSIGAGELFF
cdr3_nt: TGTGCCAGCAGCCAGGACTCCATAGGTGCCGGGGAGCTGTTTTTT

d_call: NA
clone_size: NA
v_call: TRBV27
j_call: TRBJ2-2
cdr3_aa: CASNSRGGELFF
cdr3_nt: TGTGCCAGCAATTCTCGGGGTGGGGAGCTGTTTTTT

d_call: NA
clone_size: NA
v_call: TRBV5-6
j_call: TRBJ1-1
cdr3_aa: CASTSPGGMHAFF
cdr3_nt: TGTGCCAGCACCTCCCCGGGAGGGATGCATGCTTTCTTT

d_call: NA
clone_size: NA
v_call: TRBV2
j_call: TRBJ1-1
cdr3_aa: CASSARPQTGTEAFF
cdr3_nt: TGTGCCAGCAGTGCTCGACCCCAAACCGGGACTGAAGCTTTCTTT

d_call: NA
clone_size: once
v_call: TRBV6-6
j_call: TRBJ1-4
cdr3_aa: CASSTKSRVPNEKLFF
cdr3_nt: TGTGCCAGCAGTACGAAGAGCCGGGTCCCTAATGAAAAACTGTTTTTT

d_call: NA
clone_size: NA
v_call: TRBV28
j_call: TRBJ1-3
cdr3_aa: CASSLWGRVGNTIYF
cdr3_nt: TGTGCCAGCAGTTTATGGGGCAGGGTCGGAAACACCATATATTTT

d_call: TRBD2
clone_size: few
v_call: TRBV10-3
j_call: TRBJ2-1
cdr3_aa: CAISVSGDRSTSGTYNEQFF
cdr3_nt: TGTGCCATCAGCGTGTCGGGGGACCGATCGACTAGCGGGACCTACAATGAGCAGTTCTTC

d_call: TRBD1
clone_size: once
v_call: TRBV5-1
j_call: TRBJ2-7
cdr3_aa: CASSLGGQSSYEQYF
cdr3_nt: TGCGCCAGCAGCTTGGGGGGACAGTCAAGCTACGAGCAGTACTTC

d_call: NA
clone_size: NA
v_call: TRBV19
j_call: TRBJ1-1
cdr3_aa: CASSDTMNTEAFF
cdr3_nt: TGTGCCAGTAGTGACACGATGAACACTGAAGCTTTCTTT

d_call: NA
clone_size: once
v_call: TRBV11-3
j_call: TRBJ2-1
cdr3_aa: CASSSRGVETSYNEQFF
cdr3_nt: TGTGCCAGCAGCTCACGCGGGGTAGAGACCTCCTACAATGAGCAGTTCTTC

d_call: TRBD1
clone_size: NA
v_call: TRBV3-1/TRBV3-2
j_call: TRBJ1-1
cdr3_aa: CASSHRQGPLAAFF
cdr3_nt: TGTGCCAGCAGCCACAGACAGGGCCCCTTGGCGGCTTTCTTT

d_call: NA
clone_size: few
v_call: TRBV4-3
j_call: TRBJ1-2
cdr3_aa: CASSQDRDTVYGYTF
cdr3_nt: TGCGCCAGCAGCCAAGACCGGGACACGGTCTATGGCTACACCTTC

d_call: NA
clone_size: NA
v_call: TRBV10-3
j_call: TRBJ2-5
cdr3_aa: CAITRTVQETQYF
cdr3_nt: TGTGCCATCACCAGGACAGTCCAAGAGACCCAGTACTTC

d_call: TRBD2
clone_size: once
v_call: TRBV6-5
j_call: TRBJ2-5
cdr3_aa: CASDGLVKETQYF
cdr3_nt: TGTGCCAGCGACGGACTAGTTAAAGAGACCCAGTACTTC

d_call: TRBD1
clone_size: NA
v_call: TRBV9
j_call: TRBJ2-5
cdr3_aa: CASSVEGTGAQETQYF
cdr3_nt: TGTGCCAGCAGCGTAGAGGGGACAGGGGCCCAAGAGACCCAGTACTTC

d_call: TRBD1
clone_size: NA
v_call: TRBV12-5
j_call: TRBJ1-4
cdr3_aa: CASGWTGGRATNEKLFF
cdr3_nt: TGTGCTAGTGGTTGGACAGGGGGCAGGGCAACTAATGAAAAACTGTTTTTT

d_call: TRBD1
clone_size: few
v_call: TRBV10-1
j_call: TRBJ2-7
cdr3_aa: CASSAGGRTSEQYF
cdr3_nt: TGCGCCAGCAGTGCAGGGGGCAGAACTTCCGAGCAGTACTTC

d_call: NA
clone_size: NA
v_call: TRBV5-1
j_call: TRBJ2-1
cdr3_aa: CASSVGFDEQFF
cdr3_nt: TGCGCCAGCAGCGTCGGGTTCGATGAGCAGTTCTTC

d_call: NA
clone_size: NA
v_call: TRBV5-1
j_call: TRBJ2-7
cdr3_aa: CASSLWDIGSYEQYF
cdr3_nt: TGCGCCAGCAGCTTGTGGGACATCGGATCCTACGAGCAGTACTTC

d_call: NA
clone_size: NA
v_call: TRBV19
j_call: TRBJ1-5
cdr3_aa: CASDLVGVLNQPQHF
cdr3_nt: TGTGCCAGTGACCTTGTAGGGGTCTTGAATCAGCCCCAGCATTTT

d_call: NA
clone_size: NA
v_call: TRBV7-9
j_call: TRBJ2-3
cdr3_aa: CASSGEASTDTQYF
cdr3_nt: TGTGCCAGCAGCGGGGAGGCAAGTACAGATACGCAGTATTTT

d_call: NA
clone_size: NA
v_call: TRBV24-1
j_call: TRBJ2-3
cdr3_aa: CATSEEFSTDTQYF
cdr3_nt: TGTGCCACCTCTGAGGAGTTCAGCACAGATACGCAGTATTTT

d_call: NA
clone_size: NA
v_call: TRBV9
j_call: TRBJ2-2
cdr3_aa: CASSVATRGLSNTGELFF
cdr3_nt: TGTGCCAGCAGCGTAGCTACGAGAGGACTATCGAACACCGGGGAGCTGTTTTTT

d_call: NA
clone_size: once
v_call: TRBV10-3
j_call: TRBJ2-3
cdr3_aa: CAISERTSTDTQYF
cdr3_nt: TGTGCCATCAGTGAGAGGACTAGCACAGATACGCAGTATTTT

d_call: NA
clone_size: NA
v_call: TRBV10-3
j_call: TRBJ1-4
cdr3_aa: CAISLDVSEKLFF
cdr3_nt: TGTGCCATCAGCCTAGACGTTAGTGAAAAACTGTTTTTT

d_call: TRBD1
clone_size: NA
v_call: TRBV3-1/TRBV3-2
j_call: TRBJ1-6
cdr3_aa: CASSRDSSSYNSPLHF
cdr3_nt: TGTGCCAGCAGCCGGGACAGCAGCTCCTATAATTCACCCCTCCACTTT

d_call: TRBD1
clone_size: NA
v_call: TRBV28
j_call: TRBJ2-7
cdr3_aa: CASSSTGAYEQYF
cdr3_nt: TGTGCCAGCAGCTCTACAGGGGCCTACGAGCAGTACTTC

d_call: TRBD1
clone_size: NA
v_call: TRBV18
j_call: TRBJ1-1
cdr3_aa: CASSPTGYTEAFF
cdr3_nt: TGTGCCAGCTCTCCGACAGGGTACACTGAAGCTTTCTTT

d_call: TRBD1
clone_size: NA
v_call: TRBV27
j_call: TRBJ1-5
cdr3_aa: CASSLFAGGLSTVNQPQHF
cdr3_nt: TGTGCCAGCAGTTTATTCGCAGGGGGCTTATCGACCGTCAATCAGCCCCAGCATTTT

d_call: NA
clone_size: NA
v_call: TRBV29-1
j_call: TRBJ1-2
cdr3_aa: CSVQGRDDGYGYTF
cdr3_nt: TGCAGCGTGCAAGGGCGGGACGACGGGTATGGCTACACCTTC

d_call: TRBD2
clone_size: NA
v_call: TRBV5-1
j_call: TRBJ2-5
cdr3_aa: CASSLALAGAETQYF
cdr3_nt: TGCGCCAGCAGCTTGGCTCTAGCGGGGGCAGAGACCCAGTACTTC

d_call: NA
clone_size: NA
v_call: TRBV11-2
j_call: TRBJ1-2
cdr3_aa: CASSLNPTTHGYTF
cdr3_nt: TGTGCCAGCAGTCTCAATCCCACTACGCATGGCTACACCTTC

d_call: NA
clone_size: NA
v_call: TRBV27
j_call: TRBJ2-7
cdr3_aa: CASSWWGGEQYF
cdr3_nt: TGTGCCAGCAGCTGGTGGGGCGGCGAGCAGTACTTC

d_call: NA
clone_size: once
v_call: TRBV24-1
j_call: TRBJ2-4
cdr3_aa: CATSDRAQGTKNIQYF
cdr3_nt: TGTGCCACCAGTGACAGGGCCCAGGGAACCAAAAACATTCAGTACTTC

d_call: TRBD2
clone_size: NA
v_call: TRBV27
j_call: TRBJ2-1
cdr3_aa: CASSLGLASYNEQFF
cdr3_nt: TGTGCCAGCAGTTTAGGACTAGCGTCATACAATGAGCAGTTCTTC

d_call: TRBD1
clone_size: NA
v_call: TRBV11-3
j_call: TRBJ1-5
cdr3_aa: CASSLGGQGGNQPQHF
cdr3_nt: TGTGCCAGCAGCTTAGGGGGACAGGGCGGCAATCAGCCCCAGCATTTT

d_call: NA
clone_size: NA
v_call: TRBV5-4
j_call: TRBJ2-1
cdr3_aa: CASSSLVPNEQFF
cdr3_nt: TGTGCCAGCAGCTCTCTAGTACCCAATGAGCAGTTCTTC

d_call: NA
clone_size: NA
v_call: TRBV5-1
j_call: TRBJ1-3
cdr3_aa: CASSPNGRGTGNTIYF
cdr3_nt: TGCGCCAGCAGCCCTAATGGAAGGGGCACTGGAAACACCATATATTTT

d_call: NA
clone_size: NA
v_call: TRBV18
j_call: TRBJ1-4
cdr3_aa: CASSPLPRQTNEKLFF
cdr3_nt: TGTGCCAGCTCACCCCTGCCCAGACAGACTAATGAAAAACTGTTTTTT

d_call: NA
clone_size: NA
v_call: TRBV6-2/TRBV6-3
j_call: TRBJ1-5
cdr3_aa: CASSQGQPQHF
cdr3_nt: TGTGCCAGCAGTCAGGGTCAGCCCCAGCATTTT